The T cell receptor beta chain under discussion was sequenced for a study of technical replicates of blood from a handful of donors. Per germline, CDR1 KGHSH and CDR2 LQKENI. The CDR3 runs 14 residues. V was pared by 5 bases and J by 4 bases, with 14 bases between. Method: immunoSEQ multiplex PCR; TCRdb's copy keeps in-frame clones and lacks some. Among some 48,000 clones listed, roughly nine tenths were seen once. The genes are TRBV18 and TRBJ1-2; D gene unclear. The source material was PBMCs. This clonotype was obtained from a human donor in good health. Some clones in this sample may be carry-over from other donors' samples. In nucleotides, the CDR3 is TGTGCCAGCTCATTTGGTCGGGAGGCCTATGGCTACACCTTC. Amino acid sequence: CASSFGREAYGYTF.